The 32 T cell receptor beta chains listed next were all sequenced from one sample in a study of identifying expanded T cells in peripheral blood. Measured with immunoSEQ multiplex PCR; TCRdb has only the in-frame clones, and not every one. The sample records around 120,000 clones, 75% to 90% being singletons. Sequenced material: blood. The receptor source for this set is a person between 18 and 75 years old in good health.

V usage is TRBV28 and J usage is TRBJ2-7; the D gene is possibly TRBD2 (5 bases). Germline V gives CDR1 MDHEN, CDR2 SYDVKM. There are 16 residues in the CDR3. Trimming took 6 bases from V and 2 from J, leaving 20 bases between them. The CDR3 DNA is TGTGCCAGCAGCCCTGTCCCTTCAAGAGGGACCTACGAGCAGTACTTC. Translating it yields CASSPVPSRGTYEQYF. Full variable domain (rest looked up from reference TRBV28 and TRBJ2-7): DVKVTQSSRYLVKRTGEKVFLECVQDMDHENMFWYRQDPGLGLRLIYFSYDVKMKEKGDIPEGYSVSREKKERFSLILESASTNQTSMYLCASSPVPSRGTYEQYFGPGTRLTVT.

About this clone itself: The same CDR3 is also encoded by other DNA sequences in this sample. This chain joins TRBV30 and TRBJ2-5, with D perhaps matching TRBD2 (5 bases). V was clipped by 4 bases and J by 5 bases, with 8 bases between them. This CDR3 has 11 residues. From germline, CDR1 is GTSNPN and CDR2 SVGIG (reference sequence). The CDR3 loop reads CAWTGGETQYF. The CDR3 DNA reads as TGTGCCTGGACAGGCGGGGAGACCCAGTACTTC.

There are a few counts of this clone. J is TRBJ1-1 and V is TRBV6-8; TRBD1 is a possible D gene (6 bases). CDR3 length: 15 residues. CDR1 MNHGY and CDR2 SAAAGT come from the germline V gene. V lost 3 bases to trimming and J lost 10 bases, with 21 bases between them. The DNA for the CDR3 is TGTGCCAGCAGTTATAATACGGTCGGAGGGGGATCAGCTTTCTTT. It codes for CASSYNTVGGGSAFF.

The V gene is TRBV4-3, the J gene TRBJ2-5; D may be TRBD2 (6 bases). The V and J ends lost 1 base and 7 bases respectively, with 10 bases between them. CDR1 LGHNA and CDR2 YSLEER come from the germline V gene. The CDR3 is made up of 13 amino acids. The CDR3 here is CASSQGAGRTQYF. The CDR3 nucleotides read TGCGCCAGCAGCCAAGGGGCGGGGCGGACCCAGTACTTC.

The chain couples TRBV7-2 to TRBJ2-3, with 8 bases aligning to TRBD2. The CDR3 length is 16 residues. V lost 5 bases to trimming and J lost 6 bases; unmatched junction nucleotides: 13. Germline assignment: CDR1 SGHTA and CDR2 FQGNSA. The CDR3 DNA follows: TGTGCCAGCAGCCGCTCTCCGGGGGGGCGGGTTGATACGCAGTATTTT. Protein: CASSRSPGGRVDTQYF.

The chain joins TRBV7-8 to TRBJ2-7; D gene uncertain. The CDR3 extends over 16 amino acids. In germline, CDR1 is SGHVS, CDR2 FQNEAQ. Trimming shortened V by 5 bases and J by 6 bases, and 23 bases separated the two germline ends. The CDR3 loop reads CASSLLKDLLQSEQYF. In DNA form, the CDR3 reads TGTGCCAGCAGCCTCCTGAAGGACCTCCTGCAGTCCGAGCAGTACTTC. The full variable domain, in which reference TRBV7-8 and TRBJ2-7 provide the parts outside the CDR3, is GAGVSQSPRYKVAKRGQDVALRCDPISGHVSLFWYQQALGQGPEFLTYFQNEAQLDKSGLPSDRFFAERPEGSVSTLKIQRTQQEDSAVYLCASSLLKDLLQSEQYFGPGTRLTVT.

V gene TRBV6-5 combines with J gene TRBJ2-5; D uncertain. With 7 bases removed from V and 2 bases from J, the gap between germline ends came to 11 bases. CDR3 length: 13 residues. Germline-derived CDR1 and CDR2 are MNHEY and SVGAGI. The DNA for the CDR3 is TGTGCCAGCACCCTTAGGCCTCAAGAGACCCAGTACTTC. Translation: CASTLRPQETQYF.

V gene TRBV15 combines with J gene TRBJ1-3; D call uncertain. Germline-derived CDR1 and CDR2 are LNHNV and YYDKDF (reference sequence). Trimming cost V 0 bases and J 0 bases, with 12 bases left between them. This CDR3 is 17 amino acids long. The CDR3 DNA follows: TGTGCCACCAGCAGAGATCTGGCCGGCAGCTCTGGAAACACCATATATTTT. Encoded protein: CATSRDLAGSSGNTIYF.

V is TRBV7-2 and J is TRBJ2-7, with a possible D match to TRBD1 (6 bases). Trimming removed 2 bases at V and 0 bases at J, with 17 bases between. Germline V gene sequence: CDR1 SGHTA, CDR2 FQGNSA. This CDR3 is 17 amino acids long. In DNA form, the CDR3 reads TGTGCCAGCAGCTTAAAGTATGGGGGCTCTTTCTCCTACGAGCAGTACTTC. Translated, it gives CASSLKYGGSFSYEQYF.

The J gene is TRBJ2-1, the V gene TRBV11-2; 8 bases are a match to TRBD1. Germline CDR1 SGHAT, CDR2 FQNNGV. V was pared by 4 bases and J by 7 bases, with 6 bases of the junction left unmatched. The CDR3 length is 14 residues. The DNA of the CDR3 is TGTGCCAGCAGCTCCACCAGGGGGCTGAATGAGCAGTTCTTC. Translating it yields CASSSTRGLNEQFF.

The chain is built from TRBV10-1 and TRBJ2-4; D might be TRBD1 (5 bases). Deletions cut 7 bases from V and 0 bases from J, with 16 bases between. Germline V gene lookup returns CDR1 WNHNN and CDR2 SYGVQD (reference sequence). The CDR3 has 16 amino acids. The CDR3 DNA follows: TGCGCCAGCACCAAAGGACAAGACGGAGCCAAAAACATTCAGTACTTC. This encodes CASTKGQDGAKNIQYF.

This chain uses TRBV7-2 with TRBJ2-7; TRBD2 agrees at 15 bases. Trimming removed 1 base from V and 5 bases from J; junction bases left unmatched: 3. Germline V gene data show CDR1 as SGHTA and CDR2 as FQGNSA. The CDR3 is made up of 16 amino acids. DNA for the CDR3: TGTGCCAGCAGCTTAGGGACTAGCGGGGGGGCCGACGAGCAGTACTTC. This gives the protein CASSLGTSGGADEQYF.

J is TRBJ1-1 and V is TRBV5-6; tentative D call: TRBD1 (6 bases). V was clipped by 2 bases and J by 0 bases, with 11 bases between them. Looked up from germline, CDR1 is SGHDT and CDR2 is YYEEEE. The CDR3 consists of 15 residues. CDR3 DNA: TGTGCCAGCAGCTTCCTGGACAGTTTGAACACTGAAGCTTTCTTT. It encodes CASSFLDSLNTEAFF.

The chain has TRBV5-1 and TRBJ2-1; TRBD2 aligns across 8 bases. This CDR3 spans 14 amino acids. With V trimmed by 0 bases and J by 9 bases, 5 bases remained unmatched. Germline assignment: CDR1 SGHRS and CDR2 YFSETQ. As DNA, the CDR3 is TGCGCCAGCAGCTTGGGAGCGGGGGTAGGTGAGCAGTTCTTC. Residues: CASSLGAGVGEQFF.

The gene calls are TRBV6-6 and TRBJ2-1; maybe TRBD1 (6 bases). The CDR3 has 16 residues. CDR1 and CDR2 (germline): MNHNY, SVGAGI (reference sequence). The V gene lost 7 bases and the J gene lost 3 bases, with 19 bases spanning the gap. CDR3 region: CASIPTAGASYNEQFF. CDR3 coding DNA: TGTGCCAGCATTCCGACGGCAGGGGCCAGCTACAATGAGCAGTTCTTC.

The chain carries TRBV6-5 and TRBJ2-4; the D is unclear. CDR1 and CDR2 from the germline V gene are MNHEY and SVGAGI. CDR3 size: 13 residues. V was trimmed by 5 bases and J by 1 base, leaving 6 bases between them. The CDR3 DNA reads TGTGCCAGCAGTGGCCCGGCCAAAAACATTCAGTACTTC. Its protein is CASSGPAKNIQYF.

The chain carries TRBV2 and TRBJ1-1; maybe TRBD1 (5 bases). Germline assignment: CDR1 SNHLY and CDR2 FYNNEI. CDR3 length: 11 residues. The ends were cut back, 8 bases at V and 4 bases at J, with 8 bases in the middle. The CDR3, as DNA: TGTGCCAGCGCCGGGGGCACTGAAGCTTTCTTT. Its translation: CASAGGTEAFF.

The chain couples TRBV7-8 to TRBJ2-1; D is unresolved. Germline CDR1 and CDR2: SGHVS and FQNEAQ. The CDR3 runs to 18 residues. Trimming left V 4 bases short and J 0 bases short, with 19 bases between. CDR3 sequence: CASSSPSSTRSSYNEQFF. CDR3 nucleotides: TGTGCCAGCAGCTCCCCCTCCTCTACCCGGAGCTCCTACAATGAGCAGTTCTTC.

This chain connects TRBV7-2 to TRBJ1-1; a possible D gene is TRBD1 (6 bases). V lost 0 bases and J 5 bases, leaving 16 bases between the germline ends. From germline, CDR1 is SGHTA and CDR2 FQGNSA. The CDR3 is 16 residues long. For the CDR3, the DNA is TGTGCCAGCAGCTTAGCTGGTTGGGGGCGGGGGACTGAAGCTTTCTTT. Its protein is CASSLAGWGRGTEAFF.

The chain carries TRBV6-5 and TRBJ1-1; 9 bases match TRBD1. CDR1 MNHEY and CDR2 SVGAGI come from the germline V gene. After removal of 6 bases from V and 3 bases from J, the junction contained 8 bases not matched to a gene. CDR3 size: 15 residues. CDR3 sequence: CASSWTGAWDTEAFF. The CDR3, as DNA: TGTGCCAGCAGCTGGACAGGGGCATGGGACACTGAAGCTTTCTTT.

The CDR3: CASSTRPTPASYEQYF. CDR3 DNA: TGTGCCAGCAGCACACGCCCGACTCCCGCATCCTACGAGCAGTACTTC. The chain carries TRBV5-6 and TRBJ2-7; D ambiguous. This CDR3 has 16 residues. Germline loops: CDR1 SGHDT, CDR2 YYEEEE. With 4 bases removed from V and 1 base from J, the gap between germline ends came to 18 bases.

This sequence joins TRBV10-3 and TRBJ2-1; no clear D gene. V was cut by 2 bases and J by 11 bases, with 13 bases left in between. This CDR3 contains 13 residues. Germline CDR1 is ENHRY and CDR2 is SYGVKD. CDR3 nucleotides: TGTGCCATCAGTGAGCCTCACGATGTGAAGCAGTTCTTC. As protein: CAISEPHDVKQFF.

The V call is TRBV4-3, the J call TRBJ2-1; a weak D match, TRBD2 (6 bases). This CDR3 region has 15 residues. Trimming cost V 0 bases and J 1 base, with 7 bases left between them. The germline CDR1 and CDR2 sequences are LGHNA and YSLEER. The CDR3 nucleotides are TGCGCCAGCAGCCAAGAGGAGGGTTCCTACAATGAGCAGTTCTTC. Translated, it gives CASSQEEGSYNEQFF.

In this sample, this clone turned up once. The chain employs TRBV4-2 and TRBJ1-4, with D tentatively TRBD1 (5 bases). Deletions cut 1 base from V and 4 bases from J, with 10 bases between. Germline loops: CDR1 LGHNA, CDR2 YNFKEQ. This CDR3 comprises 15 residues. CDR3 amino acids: CASSQATGLNEKLFF. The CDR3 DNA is TGTGCCAGCAGCCAAGCAACAGGCCTTAATGAAAAACTGTTTTTT.

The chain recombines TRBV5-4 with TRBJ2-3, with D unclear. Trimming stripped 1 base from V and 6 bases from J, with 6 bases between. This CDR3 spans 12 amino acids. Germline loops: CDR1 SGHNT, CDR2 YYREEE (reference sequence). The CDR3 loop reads CASSLSRDTQYF. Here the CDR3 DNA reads TGTGCCAGCAGCTTGTCGAGGGATACGCAGTATTTT.

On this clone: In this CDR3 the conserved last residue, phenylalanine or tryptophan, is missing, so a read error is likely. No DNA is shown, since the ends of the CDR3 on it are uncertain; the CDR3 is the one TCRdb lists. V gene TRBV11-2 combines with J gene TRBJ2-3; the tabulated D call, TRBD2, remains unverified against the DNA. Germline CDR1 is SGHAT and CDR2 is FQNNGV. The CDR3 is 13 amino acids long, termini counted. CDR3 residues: CASSFKTGTSVSL.

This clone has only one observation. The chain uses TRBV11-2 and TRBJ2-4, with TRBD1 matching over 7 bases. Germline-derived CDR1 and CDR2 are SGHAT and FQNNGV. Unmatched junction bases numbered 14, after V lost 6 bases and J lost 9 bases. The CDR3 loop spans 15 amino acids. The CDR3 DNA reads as TGTGCCAGCAGGTCAGGGGGTGGGTTCCGAGGCATTCAGTACTTC. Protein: CASRSGGGFRGIQYF.

The CDR3 spells CASSYRYSGNTIYF. The CDR3 region has the DNA TGTGCCAGCAGTTACAGATACTCTGGAAACACCATATATTTT. The gene calls are TRBV6-9 and TRBJ1-3; D unresolved. CDR1 is MNHGY, CDR2 SVAAGI, per germline. Trimming stripped 3 bases from V and 0 bases from J, with 6 bases between. The CDR3 consists of 14 residues.

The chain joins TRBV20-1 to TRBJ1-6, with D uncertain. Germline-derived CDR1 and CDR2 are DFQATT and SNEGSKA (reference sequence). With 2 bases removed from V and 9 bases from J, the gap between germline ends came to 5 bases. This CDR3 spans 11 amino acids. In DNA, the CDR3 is TGCAGTGCTAGACTATTTTCACCCCTCCACTTT. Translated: CSARLFSPLHF.

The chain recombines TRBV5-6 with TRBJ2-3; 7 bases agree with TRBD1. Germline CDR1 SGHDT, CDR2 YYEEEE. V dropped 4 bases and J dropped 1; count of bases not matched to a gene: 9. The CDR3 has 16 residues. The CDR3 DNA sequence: TGTGCCAGCAGCGTGGACACAGGGGTCGGCACAGATACGCAGTATTTT. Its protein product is CASSVDTGVGTDTQYF. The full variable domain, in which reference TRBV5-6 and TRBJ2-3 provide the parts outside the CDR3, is DAGVTQSPTHLIKTRGQQVTLRCSPKSGHDTVSWYQQALGQGPQFIFQYYEEEERQRGNFPDRFSGHQFPNYSSELNVNALLLGDSALYLCASSVDTGVGTDTQYFGPGTRLTVL.

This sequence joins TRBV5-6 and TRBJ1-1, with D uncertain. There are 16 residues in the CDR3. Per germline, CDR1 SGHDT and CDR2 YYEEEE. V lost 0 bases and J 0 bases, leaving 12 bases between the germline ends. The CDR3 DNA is TGTGCCAGCAGCTTGGCGATACAGACGATGAACACTGAAGCTTTCTTT. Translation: CASSLAIQTMNTEAFF.

CDR3 region: CASTNNEQFF. In DNA, the CDR3 is TGTGCCAGCACTAACAATGAGCAGTTCTTC. The chain is built from TRBV2 and TRBJ2-1; unclear D gene. V lost 7 bases, J lost 5 bases, and 3 bases lay in between. This CDR3 has 10 amino acids. CDR1 and CDR2 from the germline V gene are SNHLY and FYNNEI. Variable domain in full (rest from reference TRBV2 and TRBJ2-1): EPEVTQTPSHQVTQMGQEVILRCVPISNHLYFYWYRQILGQKVEFLVSFYNNEISEKSEIFDDQFSVERPDGSNFTLKIRSTKLEDSAMYFCASTNNEQFFGPGTRLTVL.